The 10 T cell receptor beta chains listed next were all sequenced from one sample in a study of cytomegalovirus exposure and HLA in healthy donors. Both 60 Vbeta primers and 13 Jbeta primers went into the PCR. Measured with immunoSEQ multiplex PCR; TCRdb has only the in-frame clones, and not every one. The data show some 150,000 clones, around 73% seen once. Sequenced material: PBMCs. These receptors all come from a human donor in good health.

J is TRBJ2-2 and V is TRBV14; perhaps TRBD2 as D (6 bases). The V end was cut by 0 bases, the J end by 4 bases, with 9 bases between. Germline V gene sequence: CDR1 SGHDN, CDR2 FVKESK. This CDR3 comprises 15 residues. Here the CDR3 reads CASSQDMGGTGELFF. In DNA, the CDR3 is TGTGCCAGCAGCCAAGATATGGGGGGCACCGGGGAGCTGTTTTTT. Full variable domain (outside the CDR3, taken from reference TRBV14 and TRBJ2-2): EAGVTQFPSHSVIEKGQTVTLRCDPISGHDNLYWYRRVMGKEIKFLLHFVKESKQDESGMPNNRFLAERTGGTYSTLKVQPAELEDSGVYFCASSQDMGGTGELFFGEGSRLTVL.

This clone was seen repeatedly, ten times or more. In nucleotides, the CDR3 is TGTGCCAGCAGCTTAGCGGAAATGAGGACATTAGGAAGGTACGAGCAGTACTTC. Translation gives CASSLAEMRTLGRYEQYF. This rearrangement joins TRBV7-9 to TRBJ2-7; D perhaps matches TRBD1 (5 bases). Deletions cut 0 bases from V and 4 bases from J, with 22 bases between. CDR1 and CDR2 from the germline V gene are SEHNR and FQNEAQ (reference sequence). This CDR3 is 18 amino acids long.

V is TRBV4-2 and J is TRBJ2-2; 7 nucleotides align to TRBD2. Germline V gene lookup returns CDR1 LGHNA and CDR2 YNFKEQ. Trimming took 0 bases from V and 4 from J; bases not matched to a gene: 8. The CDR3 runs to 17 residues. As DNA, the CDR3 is TGTGCCAGCAGCCAAGAATCAGCGGGGAGTGGCACCGGGGAGCTGTTTTTT. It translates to CASSQESAGSGTGELFF.

DNA of the CDR3: TGCGCCAGCAGCTTGGGGACTAGCGAGGAGGTTAATACGCAGTATTTT. Translating gives CASSLGTSEEVNTQYF. V usage is TRBV5-1 and J usage is TRBJ2-3; TRBD2 matches 9 bases. Germline V gene data show CDR1 as SGHRS and CDR2 as YFSETQ. Unmatched junction bases numbered 9, after V lost 0 bases and J lost 7 bases. The CDR3 is 16 residues long.

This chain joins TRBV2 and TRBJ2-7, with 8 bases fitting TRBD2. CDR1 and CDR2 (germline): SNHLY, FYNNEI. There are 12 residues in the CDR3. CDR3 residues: CAGGTSLYEQYF. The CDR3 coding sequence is TGTGCTGGGGGGACTAGTCTCTACGAGCAGTACTTC.

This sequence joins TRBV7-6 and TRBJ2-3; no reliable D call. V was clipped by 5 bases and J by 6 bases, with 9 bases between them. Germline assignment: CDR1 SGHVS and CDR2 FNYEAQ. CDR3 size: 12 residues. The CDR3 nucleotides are TGTGCCAGCAGCCCACACGGGGATACGCAGTATTTT. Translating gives CASSPHGDTQYF.

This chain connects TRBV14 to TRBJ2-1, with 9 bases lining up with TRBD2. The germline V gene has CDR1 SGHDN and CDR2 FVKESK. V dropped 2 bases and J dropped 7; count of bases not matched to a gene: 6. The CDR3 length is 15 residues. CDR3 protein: CASSQLAGSKNEQFF. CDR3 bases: TGTGCCAGCAGCCAACTAGCGGGAAGTAAGAATGAGCAGTTCTTC.

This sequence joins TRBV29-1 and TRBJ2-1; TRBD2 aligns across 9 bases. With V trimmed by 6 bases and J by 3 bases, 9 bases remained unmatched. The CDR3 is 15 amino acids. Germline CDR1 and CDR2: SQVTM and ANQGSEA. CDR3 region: CSVPRAGGDYNEQFF. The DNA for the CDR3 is TGCAGCGTGCCTCGCGCGGGAGGGGACTACAATGAGCAGTTCTTC.

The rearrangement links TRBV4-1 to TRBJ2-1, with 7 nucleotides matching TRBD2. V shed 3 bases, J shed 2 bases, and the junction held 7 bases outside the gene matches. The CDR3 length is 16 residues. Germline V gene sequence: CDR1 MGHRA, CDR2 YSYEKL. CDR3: CASSQASGRTYNEQFF. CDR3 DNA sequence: TGCGCCAGCAGCCAGGCTAGCGGACGTACCTACAATGAGCAGTTCTTC.

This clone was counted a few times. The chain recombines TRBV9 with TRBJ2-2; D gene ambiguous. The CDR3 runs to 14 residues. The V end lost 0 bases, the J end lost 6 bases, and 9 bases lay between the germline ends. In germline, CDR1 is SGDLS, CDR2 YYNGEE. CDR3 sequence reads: CASSVGAEPGELFF. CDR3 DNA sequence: TGTGCCAGCAGCGTAGGGGCCGAACCCGGGGAGCTGTTTTTT.